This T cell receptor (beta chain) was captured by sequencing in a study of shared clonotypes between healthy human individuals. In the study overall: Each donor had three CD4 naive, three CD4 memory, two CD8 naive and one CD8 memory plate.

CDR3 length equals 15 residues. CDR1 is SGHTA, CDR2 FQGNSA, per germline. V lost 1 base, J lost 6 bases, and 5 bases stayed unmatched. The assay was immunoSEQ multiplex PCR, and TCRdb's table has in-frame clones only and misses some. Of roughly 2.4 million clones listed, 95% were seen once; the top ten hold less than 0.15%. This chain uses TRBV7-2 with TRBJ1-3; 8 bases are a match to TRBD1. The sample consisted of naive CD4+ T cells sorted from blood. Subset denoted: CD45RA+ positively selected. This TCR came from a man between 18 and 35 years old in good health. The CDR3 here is CASSLEDRVENTIYF. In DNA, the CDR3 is TGTGCCAGCAGCTTAGAGGACAGGGTTGAAAACACCATATATTTT.